This T cell receptor (beta chain) emerged from a study of response to subunit inactivated influenza vaccine. Study observations and caveats: Authors suggested each seasonal flu vaccination may recruit only limited numbers of new T cells.

TCRdb re-called the RT-PCR reads with MiXCR, one entry per CDR3 protein. The sample carries roughly 170,000 distinct CDR3 sequences, approximately 9.2% recorded once. For this clonotype: Its antigen is not known.

This CDR3 is built from 11 residues. Germline V gene lookup returns CDR1 MRHNA and CDR2 SNTAGT. Trimming stripped 2 bases from V and 5 bases from J, with 3 bases between. V and J are TRBV6-4 and TRBJ1-1; D call uncertain. This specimen consisted of non-naive T cells sorted from PBMCs, obtained on the day of vaccination. This TCR was sampled from a man aged 50-60 years who received an inactivated influenza vaccine. This chain's CDR3 is CASSDGTEAFF. Written as DNA, the CDR3 is TGTGCCAGCAGTGACGGTACTGAAGCTTTCTTT.